This T cell receptor (beta chain) was captured in a study of CD8 T cells in Susac syndrome. On the study more broadly: When their blood was taken, the Susac syndrome patients had either not yet had any therapy, were taking corticosteroids, or were taking intravenous immunoglobulin alone.

With random hexamers, reverse transcription was performed on about 0.45 to 1 ug of RNA. The authors amplified TCR beta CDR3 across 54 Vbeta and 13 Jbeta using immunoSEQ multiplex PCR. MiXCR was run by TCRdb on the immunoSEQ multiplex PCR reads, yielding one entry per CDR3 protein. The table has fewer than 85,000 distinct CDR3 sequences, 95% seen once. Notes on this clonotype: Its antigen is unknown.

Findings of the study overall: Only a relatively small number of individuals were included in the TCR sequencing and HLA analysis.

The CDR3 has 14 residues. Trimming left V 5 bases short and J 0 bases short, with 11 bases between. Germline CDR1 is SGHVS and CDR2 is FNYEAQ. Sequenced: CD8+ T cells from PBMCs. The TCR originated in a human donor with Susac syndrome. This chain joins TRBV7-6 and TRBJ2-7, with a tentative D call TRBD1 (6 bases). The CDR3 spells CASSPRDTSYEQYF. The CDR3 region has the DNA TGTGCCAGCAGCCCCCGGGACACCTCCTACGAGCAGTACTTC.